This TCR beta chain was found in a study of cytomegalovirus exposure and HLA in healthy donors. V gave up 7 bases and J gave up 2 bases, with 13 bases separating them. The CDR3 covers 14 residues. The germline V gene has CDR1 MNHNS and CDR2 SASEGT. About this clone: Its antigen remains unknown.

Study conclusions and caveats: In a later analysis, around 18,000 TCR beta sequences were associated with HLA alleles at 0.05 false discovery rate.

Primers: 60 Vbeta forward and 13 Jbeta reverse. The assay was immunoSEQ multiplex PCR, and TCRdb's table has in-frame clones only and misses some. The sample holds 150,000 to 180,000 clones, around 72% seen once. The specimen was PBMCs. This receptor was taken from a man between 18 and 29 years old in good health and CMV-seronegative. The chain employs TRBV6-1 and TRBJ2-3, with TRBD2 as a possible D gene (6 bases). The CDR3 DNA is TGTGCCAGCACTCAGAGGGACTCCACAGATACGCAGTATTTT. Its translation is CASTQRDSTDTQYF.